This T cell receptor (beta chain) was captured in a study of blood T cell repertoires in COVID-19. Study-wide background: Specimens from acute and convalescent COVID-19 originated in the United States, Italy and Spain. From T cells, B-cell-depleted T cells, or PBMCs came the material, which was cDNA or gDNA.

As handled by the study authors: Amplification from reference gene primers served as the basis for estimated nucleated cell counts. The protocol was immunoSEQ multiplex PCR, while the TCRdb copy is restricted to in-frame clones and leaves out a portion. D and trimming were read from the DNA, whereas the V and J calls and clone size are those reported in that table. The sample lists around 270,000 clones; more than 85% were seen once. This clone was recorded once. Other DNA sequences of this sample code for an identical CDR3. V shed 4 bases and J shed 6 bases, with 8 bases lying between them. Germline lookup yields CDR1 DFQATT and CDR2 SNEGSKA (reference sequence). The CDR3 is 11 amino acids.

The TCR sequence derives from a middle-aged man with acute or convalescent COVID-19. Sequenced input: peripheral blood. The chain recombines TRBV20-1 with TRBJ2-3, with D possibly being TRBD1 (6 bases). DNA for the CDR3: TGCAGTGCTACTAGGGGGGATACGCAGTATTTT. As protein: CSATRGDTQYF.